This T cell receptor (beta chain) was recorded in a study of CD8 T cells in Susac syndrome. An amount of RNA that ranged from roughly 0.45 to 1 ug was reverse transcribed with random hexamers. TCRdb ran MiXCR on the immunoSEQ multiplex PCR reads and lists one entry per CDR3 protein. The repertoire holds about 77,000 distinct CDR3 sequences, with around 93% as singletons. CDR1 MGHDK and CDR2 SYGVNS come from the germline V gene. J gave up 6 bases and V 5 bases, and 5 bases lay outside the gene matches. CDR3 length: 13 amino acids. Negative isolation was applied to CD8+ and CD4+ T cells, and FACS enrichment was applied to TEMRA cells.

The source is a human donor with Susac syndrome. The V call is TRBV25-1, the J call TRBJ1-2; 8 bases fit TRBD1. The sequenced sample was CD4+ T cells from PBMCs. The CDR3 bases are TGTGCCAGCAGTCTCCAGGGGGCGCATGGCTACACCTTC. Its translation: CASSLQGAHGYTF.